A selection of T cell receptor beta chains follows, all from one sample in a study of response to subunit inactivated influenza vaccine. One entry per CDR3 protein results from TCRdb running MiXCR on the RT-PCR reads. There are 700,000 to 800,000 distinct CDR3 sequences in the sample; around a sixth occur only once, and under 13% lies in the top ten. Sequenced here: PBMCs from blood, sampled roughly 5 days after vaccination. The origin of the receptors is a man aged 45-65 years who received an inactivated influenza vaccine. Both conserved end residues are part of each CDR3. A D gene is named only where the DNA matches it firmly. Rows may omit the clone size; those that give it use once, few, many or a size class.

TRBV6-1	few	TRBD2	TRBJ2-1	CASSDGTSGGSRQFF	TGTGCCAGCAGTGACGGGACTAGCGGGGGATCAAGGCAGTTCTTC
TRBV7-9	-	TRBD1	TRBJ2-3	CASSPAGGQGQYF	TGTGCCAGCAGCCCGGCAGGGGGACAGGGGCAGTATTTT
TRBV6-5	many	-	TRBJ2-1	CASSSLSGVYNEQFF	TGTGCCAGCAGTTCCTTGTCGGGAGTATACAATGAGCAGTTCTTC
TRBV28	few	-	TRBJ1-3	CASSSGWDTIYF	TGTGCCAGCAGTTCCGGGTGGGACACCATATATTTT
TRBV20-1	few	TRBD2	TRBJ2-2	CSASGLGRSNTGELFF	TGCAGTGCTTCTGGACTAGGCCGCTCGAACACCGGGGAGCTGTTTTTT
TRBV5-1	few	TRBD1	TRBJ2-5	CASSQGTAKSTQYF	TGCGCCAGCAGCCAAGGGACAGCGAAATCGACCCAGTACTTC
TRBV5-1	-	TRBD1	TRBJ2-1	CASSTGTEFYNEQFF	TGCGCCAGCAGCACTGGGACAGAGTTTTACAATGAGCAGTTCTTC
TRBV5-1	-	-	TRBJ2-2	CASSLAGGKNTGELFF	TGCGCCAGCAGCTTGGCCGGAGGGAAGAACACCGGGGAGCTGTTTTTT
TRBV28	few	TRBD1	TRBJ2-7	CACRGSSYEQYF	TGTGCCTGCAGGGGGTCCTCCTACGAGCAGTACTTC
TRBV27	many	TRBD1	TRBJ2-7	CASSLSAGGSYEQYF	TGTGCCAGCAGCTTATCCGCAGGGGGTAGCTACGAGCAGTACTTC
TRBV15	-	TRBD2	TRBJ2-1	CATSWGGSYNEQFF	TGTGCCACCAGCTGGGGGGGGAGTTACAATGAGCAGTTCTTC
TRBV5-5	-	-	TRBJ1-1	CASSLVEFGGGGSTEAFF	TGTGCCAGCAGCTTGGTAGAATTCGGGGGAGGGGGGAGCACTGAAGCTTTCTTT
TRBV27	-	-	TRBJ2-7	CASSLYPGSSYEQYF	TGTGCCAGCAGTTTATATCCCGGTAGCTCCTACGAGCAGTACTTC
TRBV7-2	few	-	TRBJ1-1	CASSLGDTNTEAFF	TGTGCCAGCAGCTTAGGCGACACGAACACTGAAGCTTTCTTT
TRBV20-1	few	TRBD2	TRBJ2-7	CSARSLAGAYEQYF	TGCAGTGCTAGGTCACTAGCGGGAGCATACGAGCAGTACTTC
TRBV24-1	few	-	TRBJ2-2	CATSDFWRTGELFF	TGTGCCACCAGTGATTTTTGGCGGACCGGGGAGCTGTTTTTT
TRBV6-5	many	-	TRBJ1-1	CASSYSGGTEAFF	TGTGCCAGCAGTTACTCCGGGGGAACTGAAGCTTTCTTT
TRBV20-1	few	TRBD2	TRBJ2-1	CSARGPSGEYNEQFF	TGCAGTGCTAGAGGCCCTAGCGGGGAGTACAATGAGCAGTTCTTC
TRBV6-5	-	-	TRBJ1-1	CASSYGGSEAFF	TGTGCCAGCAGTTACGGAGGATCTGAAGCTTTCTTT
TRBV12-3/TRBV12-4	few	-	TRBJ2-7	CASSLRSDEQYF	TGTGCCAGCAGTTTGAGGTCAGATGAGCAGTACTTC
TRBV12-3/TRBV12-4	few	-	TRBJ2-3	CASSSGGGFTDTQYF	TGTGCCAGCAGTTCCGGGGGAGGTTTCACAGATACGCAGTATTTT
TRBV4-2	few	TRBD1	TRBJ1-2	CASSQSRDRPYGYTF	TGTGCCAGCAGCCAATCTCGGGACAGGCCCTATGGCTACACCTTC
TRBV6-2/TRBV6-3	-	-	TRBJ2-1	CASRVSSNEQFF	TGTGCCAGCCGGGTTAGCTCGAATGAGCAGTTCTTC
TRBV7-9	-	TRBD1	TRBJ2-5	CASSSTGTVQETQYF	TGTGCCAGCAGCTCGACTGGGACAGTTCAAGAGACCCAGTACTTC
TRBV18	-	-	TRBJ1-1	CASSPQREAVEAFF	TGTGCCAGCTCACCACAAAGGGAGGCCGTGGAAGCTTTCTTT
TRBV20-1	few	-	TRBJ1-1	CSARDLGARVTEAFF	TGCAGTGCTAGAGACCTCGGGGCGCGGGTAACTGAAGCTTTCTTT
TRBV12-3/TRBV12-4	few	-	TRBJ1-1	CASSSYGGNEAFF	TGTGCCAGCAGCTCTTATGGGGGGAACGAAGCTTTCTTT
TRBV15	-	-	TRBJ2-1	CATNSGRAEEQFF	TGTGCCACCAACTCGGGCCGAGCCGAGGAGCAGTTCTTC
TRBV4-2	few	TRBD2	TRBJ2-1	CASSDTSGGINEQFF	TGTGCCAGCAGCGATACTAGCGGGGGGATCAATGAGCAGTTCTTC
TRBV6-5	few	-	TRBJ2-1	CASSYSFLRYEQFF	TGTGCCAGCAGTTACTCGTTCCTACGGTATGAGCAGTTCTTC
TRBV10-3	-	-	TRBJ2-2	CAITPGLAQNTGELFF	TGTGCCATCACCCCCGGCCTCGCACAAAACACCGGGGAGCTGTTTTTT
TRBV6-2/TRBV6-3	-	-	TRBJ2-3	CASSYREREPTDTQYF	TGTGCCAGCAGTTACAGGGAACGGGAGCCCACAGATACGCAGTATTTT
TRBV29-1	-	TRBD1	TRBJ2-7	CSVLGGDRARPYEQYF	TGCAGCGTCCTCGGCGGGGACAGGGCCAGACCCTACGAGCAGTACTTC
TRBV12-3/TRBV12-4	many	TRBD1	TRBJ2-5	CASSLGQTKETQYF	TGTGCCAGCAGTTTGGGACAGACTAAAGAGACCCAGTACTTC
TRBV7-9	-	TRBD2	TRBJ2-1	CASSLVIAGHHNEQFF	TGTGCCAGCAGCTTAGTGATAGCGGGACACCACAATGAGCAGTTCTTC
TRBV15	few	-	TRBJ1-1	CATSREGEGSTEAFF	TGTGCCACCAGCAGAGAAGGGGAAGGGTCCACTGAAGCTTTCTTT
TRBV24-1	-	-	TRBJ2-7	CATSDFNSYEQYF	TGTGCCACCAGTGATTTTAACAGCTACGAGCAGTACTTC
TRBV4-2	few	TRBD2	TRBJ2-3	CASSHDIPSGGVTDTQYF	TGTGCCAGCAGCCATGACATCCCAAGCGGGGGGGTCACAGATACGCAGTATTTT
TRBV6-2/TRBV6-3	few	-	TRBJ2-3	CASSATGRYTDTQYF	TGTGCCAGCAGTGCTACGGGACGGTACACAGATACGCAGTATTTT
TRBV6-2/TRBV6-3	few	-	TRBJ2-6	CASAQTGSGANVLTF	TGTGCCAGCGCCCAAACAGGGTCCGGGGCCAACGTCCTGACTTTC
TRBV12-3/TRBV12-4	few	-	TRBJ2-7	CASSFESAPTYEQYF	TGTGCCAGCAGTTTTGAATCGGCCCCCACCTACGAGCAGTACTTC
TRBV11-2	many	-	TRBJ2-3	CASSLQPGVADTQYF	TGTGCCAGCAGCTTACAGCCAGGGGTTGCAGATACGCAGTATTTT
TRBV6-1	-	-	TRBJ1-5	CASSGLGTHSNQPQHF	TGTGCCAGCAGTGGACTTGGGACCCATAGCAATCAGCCCCAGCATTTT
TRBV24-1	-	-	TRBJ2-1	CATRPRGEAGMAEQFF	TGTGCCACCAGACCCCGAGGGGAGGCAGGAATGGCTGAGCAGTTCTTC